This T cell receptor beta chain was recovered during a study of T cell responses to AZD1222 COVID-19 vaccine. The ends lost 2 bases at V and 4 bases at J; junction bases unmatched: 9. This CDR3 has 16 amino acids. Germline V gives CDR1 ENHRY, CDR2 SYGVKD. Sequencing used immunoSEQ multiplex PCR; TCRdb keeps in-frame clones, though not all of them. The sample has about 130,000 clones; about 90% are singletons. The sample consisted of peripheral blood, taken on day 0 of AZD1222 vaccination. The sequence was collected from an adult in good health. V and J are TRBV10-3 and TRBJ2-7; 9 bases map to TRBD1. The CDR3 here is CAISEGPGQGRYEQYF. The CDR3 region has the DNA TGTGCCATCAGTGAGGGTCCGGGACAGGGTCGTTACGAGCAGTACTTC.